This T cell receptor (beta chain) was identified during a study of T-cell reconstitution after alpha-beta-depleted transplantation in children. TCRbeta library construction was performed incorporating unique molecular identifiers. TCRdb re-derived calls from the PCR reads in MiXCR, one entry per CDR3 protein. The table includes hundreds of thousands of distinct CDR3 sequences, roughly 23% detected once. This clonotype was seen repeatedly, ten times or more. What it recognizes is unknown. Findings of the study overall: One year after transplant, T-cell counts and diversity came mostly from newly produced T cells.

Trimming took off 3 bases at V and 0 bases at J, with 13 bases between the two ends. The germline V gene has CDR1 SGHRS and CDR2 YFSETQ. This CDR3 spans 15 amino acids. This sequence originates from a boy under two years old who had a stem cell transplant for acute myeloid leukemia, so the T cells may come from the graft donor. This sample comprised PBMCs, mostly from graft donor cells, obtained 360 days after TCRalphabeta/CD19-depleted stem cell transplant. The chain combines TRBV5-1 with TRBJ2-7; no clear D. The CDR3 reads CASSSDTSSSYEQYF. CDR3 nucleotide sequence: TGCGCCAGCAGCTCTGACACCTCGAGCTCCTACGAGCAGTACTTC.